The 21 T cell receptor beta chains listed next were all sequenced from one sample in a study of blood T cell repertoires in COVID-19. Using immunoSEQ multiplex PCR, the repertoire was profiled, and TCRdb retains in-frame clones only, with some absent. The table includes about 460,000 clones, about 85% detected once. Input material: PBMCs or T cells enriched from blood (not recorded which). The receptors come from a woman in her fifties or sixties who had recovered from COVID-19.

The chain has TRBV25-1 and TRBJ1-6; no definite D call. Looked up from germline, CDR1 is MGHDK and CDR2 is SYGVNS. The germline V and J ends were trimmed by 7 bases and 6 bases, with 13 bases remaining between them. The CDR3 covers 14 residues. The DNA for the CDR3 is TGTGCCAGCAAGAATACAGCCCCTAATTCACCCCTCCACTTT. Translated: CASKNTAPNSPLHF.

The chain recombines TRBV2 with TRBJ2-7; TRBD1 aligns across 8 bases. Germline CDR1 is SNHLY and CDR2 is FYNNEI. The CDR3 covers 11 residues. J gave up 12 bases and V 9 bases, and 10 bases lay outside the gene matches. CDR3 loop: CASGQGSTMYV. The DNA for the CDR3 is TGTGCCAGTGGACAGGGTAGTACGATGTACGTC.

The DNA for the CDR3 is TGTGCCAGCAGAAAAAGTCAGACAGGCAGCTCCTACGAGCAGTACTTC. Translating it yields CASRKSQTGSSYEQYF. The chain carries TRBV3-1 (or the pseudogene TRBV3-2) and TRBJ2-7, with D maybe TRBD1 (6 bases). V dropped 6 bases and J dropped 0 bases, with 18 bases sitting between them. This CDR3 comprises 16 residues. The V gene's germline CDR1 is LGHDT and CDR2 YNNKEL (reference sequence).

The gene calls are TRBV15 and TRBJ2-3; TRBD1 matches 8 bases. Germline CDR1 and CDR2: LNHNV and YYDKDF (reference sequence). V was clipped by 7 bases and J by 1 base; unmatched bases: 1. The CDR3 is made up of 13 amino acids. DNA of the CDR3: TGTGCCACCACGGACAGGGGCACAGATACGCAGTATTTT. This gives the protein CATTDRGTDTQYF.

A single count supports this clone. The chain joins TRBV5-4 to TRBJ1-2, with D uncertain. Germline-derived CDR1 and CDR2 are SGHNT and YYREEE (reference sequence). The CDR3 is 13 residues long. V shed 4 bases and J shed 0 bases, with 7 bases lying between them. The CDR3 DNA is TGTGCCAGCAGCCAAACAGCTAACTATGGCTACACCTTC. Amino acid sequence: CASSQTANYGYTF.

The V call is TRBV7-2, the J call TRBJ1-6, with D possibly matching TRBD1 (5 bases). The CDR3 length is 15 residues. The germline V and J ends were trimmed by 1 base and 7 bases, with 11 bases remaining between them. CDR1 and CDR2 (germline): SGHTA, FQGNSA. CDR3 protein: CASSLVQGGNSPLHF. The CDR3 DNA sequence: TGTGCCAGCAGCTTAGTCCAGGGTGGGAATTCACCCCTCCACTTT.

The V call is TRBV10-1, the J call TRBJ2-5; D unclear. From germline, CDR1 is WNHNN and CDR2 SYGVQD (reference sequence). V was shortened by 6 bases and J by 5 bases, with 7 bases between the two germline ends. The CDR3 extends over 11 amino acids. This CDR3 reads CASSPTETQYF. CDR3 sequence (DNA): TGCGCCAGCAGCCCTACCGAGACCCAGTACTTC.

The genes are TRBV6-6 and TRBJ2-3; no firm D call. V dropped 4 bases and J dropped 6 bases, with 14 bases sitting between them. This CDR3 has 14 amino acids. Germline V gene lookup returns CDR1 MNHNY and CDR2 SVGAGI (reference sequence). This CDR3 reads CASSFQVTGDTQYF. In DNA, the CDR3 is TGTGCCAGCAGTTTCCAAGTGACCGGGGATACGCAGTATTTT.

The genes are TRBV19 and TRBJ1-2; TRBD1 might be the D (5 bases). Per germline, CDR1 LNHDA and CDR2 SQIVND (reference sequence). Between the trimmed V and J ends, which lost 0 bases and 7 bases, there was a span of 15 bases. There are 15 residues in the CDR3. CDR3 coding DNA: TGTGCCAGTAGTATAGATGACAGATTGGGCGGTGGCTACACCTTC. Protein sequence: CASSIDDRLGGGYTF.

J is TRBJ1-2 and V is TRBV25-1; D is undetermined. The CDR3 is 14 residues long. The germline V gene has CDR1 MGHDK and CDR2 SYGVNS. Trimming removed 1 base at V and 4 bases at J, with 10 bases between. CDR3 in DNA: TGTGCCAGCAGTGAATTAGGACTAGCCTATGGCTACACCTTC. This codes for CASSELGLAYGYTF.

This CDR3 reads CASSFQTGGTGELFF. Here the CDR3 DNA reads TGCGCCAGCAGCTTCCAGACAGGGGGGACCGGGGAGCTGTTTTTT. This chain joins TRBV5-1 and TRBJ2-2; 9 bases align to TRBD1. Unmatched junction bases numbered 4, after V lost 2 bases and J lost 5 bases. The CDR3 totals 15 residues. Germline values: CDR1 SGHRS, CDR2 YFSETQ.

This chain uses TRBV2 with TRBJ1-1; D unclear. Trimming shortened V by 1 base and J by 10 bases, and 13 bases separated the two germline ends. The CDR3 length is 13 residues. Germline lookup yields CDR1 SNHLY and CDR2 FYNNEI. The CDR3 sequence is CASSEEANTGAFF. CDR3 DNA sequence: TGTGCCAGCAGTGAAGAGGCCAATACGGGAGCTTTCTTT.

DNA for the CDR3: TGTGCCAGCAGCCGGGGACTAGAGAGGAATGAGCAGTTCTTC. Its translation is CASSRGLERNEQFF. The rearrangement joins TRBV6-4 to TRBJ2-1, with 8 bases identical to TRBD2. This CDR3 spans 14 amino acids. V dropped 6 bases and J dropped 7; count of bases not matched to a gene: 8. Per the germline V gene, CDR1 is MRHNA and CDR2 is SNTAGT.

This chain connects TRBV7-2 to TRBJ1-5, with 10 bases aligning to TRBD1. V shed 0 bases and J 5 bases; nucleotides not matched to a gene: 1. This CDR3 contains 15 residues. CDR1 and CDR2 from the germline V gene are SGHTA and FQGNSA. The CDR3 reads CASSLAGTGDQPQHF. CDR3 DNA: TGTGCCAGCAGCTTAGCGGGGACAGGGGATCAGCCCCAGCATTTT. Using reference TRBV7-2 and TRBJ1-5 for the parts outside the CDR3, the full variable domain is GAGVSQSPSNKVTEKGKDVELRCDPISGHTALYWYRQSLGQGLEFLIYFQGNSAPDKSGLPSDRFSAERTGGSVSTLTIQRTQQEDSAVYLCASSLAGTGDQPQHFGDGTRLSIL.

V usage is TRBV14 and J usage is TRBJ2-3; 14 bases are shared with TRBD2. The CDR3 consists of 17 residues. V shed 1 base and J 5 bases; nucleotides not matched to a gene: 5. Germline CDR1 SGHDN, CDR2 FVKESK. The CDR3 loop reads CASSQVIGTSGGDTQYF. For the CDR3, the DNA is TGTGCCAGCAGCCAAGTGATTGGGACTAGCGGGGGAGATACGCAGTATTTT.

The chain links TRBV5-1 to TRBJ1-1; no reliable D call. Per germline, CDR1 SGHRS and CDR2 YFSETQ. The V and J ends lost 1 base and 0 bases respectively, with 10 bases between them. The CDR3 length is 15 residues. This chain's CDR3 is CASSLFRNLNTEAFF. CDR3 sequence (DNA): TGCGCCAGCAGCTTGTTTCGTAACTTGAACACTGAAGCTTTCTTT.

The rearrangement uses TRBV23-1 and TRBJ2-7; the match to TRBD1 covers 7 bases. Being an ORF, TRBV23-1 has a function that is uncertain. The CDR3 is made up of 15 amino acids. V shed 3 bases, J shed 2 bases, and the junction held 7 bases outside the gene matches. CDR3 in DNA: TGCGCCAGCAGTCAGCCGGGACAGCGAGCCTACGAGCAGTACGTC. Protein: CASSQPGQRAYEQYV.

This chain links TRBV5-1 with TRBJ2-3; D unresolved. CDR1 and CDR2 (germline): SGHRS, YFSETQ. The CDR3 has 16 amino acids. Trimming shortened V by 0 bases and J by 0 bases, and 11 bases separated the two germline ends. CDR3: CASSLVPTASTDTQYF. The CDR3 coding sequence is TGCGCCAGCAGCTTGGTCCCCACTGCTAGCACAGATACGCAGTATTTT.

The chain recombines TRBV5-5 with TRBJ1-1; perhaps TRBD1 as D (5 bases). V was shortened by 2 bases and J by 2 bases, with 7 bases between the two germline ends. The germline gives CDR1 SGHKS, CDR2 YYEKEE (reference sequence). CDR3 length: 13 residues. DNA of the CDR3: TGTGCCAGCAGCTTTGACAGAAACACTGAAGCTTTCTTT. It is translated as CASSFDRNTEAFF.

The rearrangement joins TRBV20-1 to TRBJ1-1; D gene uncertain. Germline loops: CDR1 DFQATT, CDR2 SNEGSKA (reference sequence). The CDR3 has 9 amino acids. Trimming left V 5 bases short and J 7 bases short, with 5 bases between. For the CDR3, the DNA is TGCAGTGCTCTCTATGAAGCTTTCTTT. This codes for CSALYEAFF.

This clone showed up just a few times. V is TRBV25-1 and J is TRBJ1-2; D perhaps matches TRBD1 (5 bases). The length of the CDR3 is 16 residues. CDR1 MGHDK and CDR2 SYGVNS come from the germline V gene. Trimming shortened V by 1 base and J by 7 bases, and 19 bases separated the two germline ends. CDR3 residues: CASSEFGQGGARGYTF. The CDR3 bases are TGTGCCAGCAGTGAATTTGGGCAGGGCGGTGCCCGTGGCTACACCTTC.